Below, 30 T cell receptor beta chains from the same sample are listed, as sequenced in a study of blood T cell repertoires in COVID-19 (dated by TCRdb to the early 2020s). The method was the immunoSEQ multiplex PCR assay. Sourced from immuneACCESS, this table was stored by TCRdb with only in-frame sequences that have V and J called. A share of the clones is absent; for the studies checked, an unresolved V gene accounts for under half, and the remainder has no known explanation. The table for this sample lists almost 400,000 clones; around 92% of them were counted only once. Jointly, the top ten make up about 1.8% of the sample. The sequenced sample was PBMCs or T cells enriched from blood (not recorded which). All receptors derive from a woman between 25 and 40 years old who had recovered from COVID-19.

The chain carries TRBV5-8 and TRBJ1-2, with D possibly matching TRBD1 (5 bases). The germline V gene encodes CDR1 SGHTS and CDR2 YDEGEE. The CDR3 is made up of 13 amino acids. V lost 4 bases and J 4 bases, leaving 11 bases between the germline ends. The CDR3 sequence is CASSSGTTYGYTF. CDR3 in DNA: TGTGCCAGCAGCAGCGGGACGACCTATGGCTACACCTTC. The variable domain in full, with the rest retrieved from reference TRBV5-8 and TRBJ1-2, is EAGVTQSPTHLIKTRGQQATLRCSPISGHTSVYWYQQALGLGLQFLLWYDEGEERNRGNFPPRFSGRQFPNYSSELNVNALELEDSALYLCASSSGTTYGYTFGSGTRLTVV.

The chain is built from TRBV4-2 and TRBJ2-1; 8 nucleotides agree with TRBD1. V shed 1 base and J 4 bases; nucleotides not matched to a gene: 15. CDR1 LGHNA and CDR2 YNFKEQ come from the germline V gene. The CDR3 length is 19 residues. The CDR3 is CASSQAPNGQGRYYNEQFF. In DNA form, the CDR3 reads TGTGCCAGCAGCCAAGCCCCAAACGGACAGGGCCGATATTACAATGAGCAGTTCTTC.

J is TRBJ2-2 and V is TRBV2; weak D call: TRBD1 (5 bases). This CDR3 is 14 amino acids long. CDR1 and CDR2 (germline): SNHLY, FYNNEI. V lost 8 bases, J lost 1 base, and 11 bases lay in between. The CDR3 reads CASQSRVNTGELFF. Written as DNA, the CDR3 is TGTGCCAGCCAATCCAGGGTGAACACCGGGGAGCTGTTTTTT.

This clone appeared a single time. The chain joins TRBV7-2 to TRBJ1-3; D remains unclear. The CDR3 is 16 amino acids. Germline CDR1 SGHTA, CDR2 FQGNSA. V lost 1 base, J lost 4 bases, and 14 bases lay in between. The CDR3: CASSLGRPLGGNTIYF. CDR3 bases: TGTGCCAGCAGCTTAGGCCGTCCCCTCGGGGGAAACACCATATATTTT.

The CDR3 protein is CASSPGTTREQYF. Here the CDR3 DNA reads TGTGCCAGCAGCCCCGGGACTACTCGAGAGCAGTACTTC. The chain has TRBV6-4 and TRBJ2-7, with 7 nucleotides matching TRBD2. The CDR3 runs 13 residues. In germline, CDR1 is MRHNA, CDR2 SNTAGT. The V gene end was trimmed by 6 bases and the J gene end by 7 bases; junction bases not matched to a gene: 9.

The chain employs TRBV7-9 and TRBJ1-2; D possibly corresponds to TRBD1 (6 bases). Trimming removed 3 bases from V and 2 bases from J, with 13 bases in between. Germline lookup yields CDR1 SEHNR and CDR2 FQNEAQ (reference sequence). This CDR3 is built from 15 residues. The CDR3 DNA follows: TGTGCCAGCAGCTTTGACCGGGGGGCGAACTATGGCTACACCTTC. It translates to CASSFDRGANYGYTF.

J is TRBJ2-7 and V is TRBV14; 11 bases agree with TRBD1. V lost 3 bases and J lost 6; bases outside the gene matches: 7. Germline-derived CDR1 and CDR2 are SGHDN and FVKESK. CDR3 length equals 15 residues. The DNA for the CDR3 is TGTGCCAGCAGCCATACCGGGACAGGGGGTCCCGAGCAGTACTTC. It codes for CASSHTGTGGPEQYF.

The chain uses TRBV19 and TRBJ1-1; D perhaps matches TRBD1 (5 bases). CDR3 length: 14 amino acids. The germline CDR1 and CDR2 sequences are LNHDA and SQIVND (reference sequence). Trimming removed 1 base from V and 1 base from J, with 7 bases in between. In DNA, the CDR3 is TGTGCCAGTAGTATAGCAGGACAGAACACTGAAGCTTTCTTT. It yields the protein CASSIAGQNTEAFF.

This chain joins TRBV18 and TRBJ1-5; TRBD1 matches at 7 bases. Germline CDR1 and CDR2: KGHSH and LQKENI. The J segment lost 6 bases and the V segment lost 6 bases, leaving 11 bases of the junction unmatched. This CDR3 comprises 15 residues. CDR3: CASSRGQAVRQPQHF. CDR3 DNA: TGTGCCAGCTCCCGCGGACAGGCAGTACGTCAGCCCCAGCATTTT.

The chain has TRBV7-9 and TRBJ1-6; no firm D call. This CDR3 comprises 15 residues. V lost 3 bases and J lost 6, with 12 bases in between. Germline V gene sequence: CDR1 SEHNR, CDR2 FQNEAQ (reference sequence). The CDR3 coding sequence is TGTGCCAGCAGCTTCCAGGCCGATCCTAATTCACCCCTCCACTTT. This gives the protein CASSFQADPNSPLHF.

J is TRBJ1-2 and V is TRBV11-3, with 9 bases aligning to TRBD1. Germline lookup yields CDR1 SGHNT and CDR2 YENEEA. The CDR3 consists of 13 residues. The V gene end was trimmed by 5 bases and the J gene end by 8 bases; junction bases not matched to a gene: 6. CDR3 residues: CASSAGQGIGYTF. The DNA for the CDR3 is TGTGCCAGCAGCGCCGGACAGGGGATCGGCTACACCTTC.

J is TRBJ2-5 and V is TRBV28, with TRBD2 matching over 7 bases. V shed 5 bases, J shed 0 bases, and the junction held 6 bases outside the gene matches. There are 15 residues in the CDR3. The germline gives CDR1 MDHEN, CDR2 SYDVKM. The CDR3 coding sequence is TGTGCCAGCAGTCGCGGGACTATCGACCAAGAGACCCAGTACTTC. This translates into CASSRGTIDQETQYF.

This chain uses TRBV19 with TRBJ2-1, with 7 bases that match TRBD1. The germline V gene encodes CDR1 LNHDA and CDR2 SQIVND (reference sequence). The V gene end was trimmed by 6 bases and the J gene end by 7 bases; junction bases not matched to a gene: 9. This CDR3 has 14 residues. This CDR3 is CASRGPGQSNEQFF. Here the CDR3 DNA reads TGTGCCAGTAGGGGCCCGGGACAGAGTAATGAGCAGTTCTTC.

The chain couples TRBV4-1 to TRBJ2-7; 7 bases line up with TRBD1. The CDR3 length is 15 residues. V was pared by 2 bases and J by 3 bases, with 7 bases of the junction left unmatched. Per the germline V gene, CDR1 is MGHRA and CDR2 is YSYEKL. In DNA, the CDR3 is TGCGCCAGCAGCCAAACGACAGGGATCGTCTACGAGCAGTACTTC. Translating it yields CASSQTTGIVYEQYF.

This chain uses TRBV7-8 with TRBJ2-7, with D unclear. The CDR3 loop spans 15 amino acids. The germline V and J ends were trimmed by 1 base and 1 base, with 11 bases remaining between them. The germline V gene has CDR1 SGHVS and CDR2 FQNEAQ. CDR3 in amino acids: CASSLELGFSYEQYF. Written as DNA, the CDR3 is TGTGCCAGCAGCTTAGAACTGGGCTTTTCCTACGAGCAGTACTTC.

The chain has TRBV5-1 and TRBJ2-1, with 9 bases that match TRBD1. Germline V CDR1 and CDR2: SGHRS, YFSETQ. V lost 5 bases to trimming and J lost 1 base; unmatched junction nucleotides: 4. The CDR3 is 15 amino acids. Here the CDR3 DNA reads TGCGCCAGCAGGTCCGGGACAGGGTCCTACAATGAGCAGTTCTTC. It specifies CASRSGTGSYNEQFF.

This clone showed up many times. This CDR3 is CASSDFYEQYF. The CDR3 bases are TGCGCCAGCAGTGACTTCTACGAGCAGTACTTC. V usage is TRBV4-1 and J usage is TRBJ2-7; no firm D call. CDR1 is MGHRA, CDR2 YSYEKL, per germline. V was clipped by 6 bases and J by 3 bases, with 6 bases between them. The CDR3 totals 11 residues.

CDR3 nucleotides: TGTGCCAGCAGCTTCGCAGGGATTAATTCACCCCTCCACTTT. Translated, it gives CASSFAGINSPLHF. The chain links TRBV7-8 to TRBJ1-6; TRBD1 might be the D (5 bases). The germline CDR1 and CDR2 sequences are SGHVS and FQNEAQ. The CDR3 is made up of 14 amino acids. V lost 3 bases to trimming and J lost 6 bases, with 9 bases between them. Looking up the rest from reference TRBV7-8 and TRBJ1-6 gives the full variable domain: GAGVSQSPRYKVAKRGQDVALRCDPISGHVSLFWYQQALGQGPEFLTYFQNEAQLDKSGLPSDRFFAERPEGSVSTLKIQRTQQEDSAVYLCASSFAGINSPLHFGNGTRLTVT.

The chain recombines TRBV19 with TRBJ2-3, with 8 bases identical to TRBD2. The V gene's germline CDR1 is LNHDA and CDR2 SQIVND (reference sequence). The CDR3 runs to 16 residues. Losses at the gene ends were 0 bases for V and 4 bases for J; bases not matched to a gene: 6. This chain's CDR3 is CASSIDNGGAPDTQYF. The CDR3 DNA reads TGTGCCAGTAGTATAGACAACGGGGGGGCCCCAGATACGCAGTATTTT.

The J gene is TRBJ2-1, the V gene TRBV4-1; TRBD2 might be the D (6 bases). Germline assignment: CDR1 MGHRA and CDR2 YSYEKL. The CDR3 consists of 15 residues. V was cut by 0 bases and J by 3 bases, with 9 bases left in between. DNA for the CDR3: TGCGCCAGCAGCCAAGAACCCGGGAGCTACAATGAGCAGTTCTTC. Translated, it gives CASSQEPGSYNEQFF.

This chain connects TRBV30 to TRBJ1-2, with D maybe TRBD1 (6 bases). The CDR3 has 12 amino acids. Germline CDR1 is GTSNPN and CDR2 is SVGIG (reference sequence). With 0 bases removed from V and 12 bases from J, the gap between germline ends came to 14 bases. The DNA of the CDR3 is TGTGCCTGGAGTGTATTCCGGCAGGGGAACACCTTC. As protein: CAWSVFRQGNTF.

The J gene is TRBJ2-7, the V gene TRBV7-6; a possible D gene is TRBD1 (6 bases). The germline gives CDR1 SGHVS, CDR2 FNYEAQ. V was cut by 5 bases and J by 4 bases, with 12 bases left in between. CDR3 length equals 13 residues. The CDR3 DNA is TGTGCCAGCAGCCTCTACCAGGGGTACGAGCAGTACTTC. It encodes CASSLYQGYEQYF.

J is TRBJ1-3 and V is TRBV29-1, with D uncertain. Germline V gives CDR1 SQVTM, CDR2 ANQGSEA. V dropped 1 base and J dropped 4 bases, with 11 bases sitting between them. The CDR3 runs 14 residues. The chain's CDR3 is CSVEAVEGGNTIYF. CDR3 coding DNA: TGCAGCGTTGAAGCCGTAGAGGGCGGAAACACCATATATTTT.

This clone showed up just once. The chain is built from TRBV12-3 or TRBV12-4 and TRBJ1-4; D is unclear. This CDR3 is 13 amino acids long. Trimming took 4 bases from V and 5 from J, leaving 8 bases between them. CDR3 DNA sequence: TGTGCCAGCAGTTCATGGAGGAATGAAAAACTGTTTTTT. Translating it yields CASSSWRNEKLFF.

In regard to this clone: Distinct nucleotide sequences in the sample also encode this CDR3. V and J are TRBV20-1 and TRBJ1-1; D gene uncertain. CDR1 DFQATT and CDR2 SNEGSKA come from the germline V gene (reference sequence). The CDR3 covers 13 residues. Trimming took off 3 bases at V and 0 bases at J, with 8 bases between the two ends. In DNA, the CDR3 is TGCAGTGCTAGTCCAGGCCTGAACACTGAAGCTTTCTTT. Translation: CSASPGLNTEAFF.

The chain is built from TRBV13 and TRBJ2-7; possibly TRBD1 for D (5 bases). The V end was cut by 3 bases, the J end by 1 base, with 10 bases between. CDR1 PRHDT and CDR2 FYEKMQ come from the germline V gene (reference sequence). The CDR3 runs to 14 residues. The CDR3: CASSLGLNSYEQYF. As DNA, the CDR3 is TGTGCCAGCAGCTTGGGGCTCAATTCCTACGAGCAGTACTTC.

This rearrangement joins TRBV12-3 or TRBV12-4 to TRBJ2-2; no firm D call. Trimming removed 3 bases from V and 7 bases from J, with 9 bases in between. The length of the CDR3 is 13 residues. CDR3 in DNA: TGTGCCAGCAGTTTTAGTAGAGACGGGGAGCTGTTTTTT. It codes for CASSFSRDGELFF.

The chain joins TRBV7-2 to TRBJ2-5; D perhaps matches TRBD1 (6 bases). The CDR3 spans 14 residues. V lost 4 bases and J lost 7, with 16 bases in between. CDR1 is SGHTA and CDR2 is FQGNSA in the germline V gene. The CDR3 DNA sequence: TGTGCCAGCAGCTACAGGGATTATGCGGTGACCCAGTACTTC. The encoded protein is CASSYRDYAVTQYF.

This chain connects TRBV19 to TRBJ1-2; TRBD1 matches 7 bases. The J segment lost 4 bases and the V segment lost 2 bases, leaving 7 bases of the junction unmatched. The germline V gene encodes CDR1 LNHDA and CDR2 SQIVND (reference sequence). The CDR3 runs 15 residues. The chain's CDR3 is CASSIMRQGGYGYTF. The CDR3, as DNA: TGTGCCAGTAGTATAATGAGACAGGGCGGCTATGGCTACACCTTC.

The rearrangement uses TRBV29-1 and TRBJ2-1, with D perhaps TRBD2 (6 bases). Germline V gene lookup returns CDR1 SQVTM and CDR2 ANQGSEA. Trimming shortened V by 2 bases and J by 5 bases, and 19 bases separated the two germline ends. The CDR3 is made up of 16 amino acids. This CDR3 reads CSVERYGRDSHNEQFF. The CDR3 nucleotides read TGCAGCGTTGAACGGTACGGGCGGGATAGCCACAATGAGCAGTTCTTC.